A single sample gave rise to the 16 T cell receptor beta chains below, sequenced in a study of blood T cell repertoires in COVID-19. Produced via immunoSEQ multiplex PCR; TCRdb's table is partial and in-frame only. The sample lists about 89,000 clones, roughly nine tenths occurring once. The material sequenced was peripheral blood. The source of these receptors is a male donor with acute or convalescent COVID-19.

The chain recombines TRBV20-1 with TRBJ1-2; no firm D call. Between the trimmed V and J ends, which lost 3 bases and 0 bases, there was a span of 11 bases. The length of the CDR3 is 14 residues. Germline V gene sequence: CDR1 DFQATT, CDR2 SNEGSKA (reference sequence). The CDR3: CSASGGKANYGYTF. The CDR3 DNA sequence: TGCAGTGCTAGTGGCGGAAAAGCTAACTATGGCTACACCTTC.

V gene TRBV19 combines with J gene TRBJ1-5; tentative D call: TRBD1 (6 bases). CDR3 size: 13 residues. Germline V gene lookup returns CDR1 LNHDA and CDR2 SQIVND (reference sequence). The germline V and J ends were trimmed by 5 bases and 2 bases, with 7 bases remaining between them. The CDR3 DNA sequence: TGTGCCAGTAGTGCAGGGGGCAATCAGCCCCAGCATTTT. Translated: CASSAGGNQPQHF. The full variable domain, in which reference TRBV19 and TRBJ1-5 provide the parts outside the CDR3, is DGGITQSPKYLFRKEGQNVTLSCEQNLNHDAMYWYRQDPGQGLRLIYYSQIVNDFQKGDIAEGYSVSREKKESFPLTVTSAQKNPTAFYLCASSAGGNQPQHFGDGTRLSIL.

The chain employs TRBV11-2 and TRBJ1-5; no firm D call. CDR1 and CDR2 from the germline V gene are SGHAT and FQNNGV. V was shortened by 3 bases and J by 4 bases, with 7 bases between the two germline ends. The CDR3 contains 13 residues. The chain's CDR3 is CASSFGRNQPQHF. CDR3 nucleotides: TGTGCCAGCAGCTTCGGCAGGAATCAGCCCCAGCATTTT.

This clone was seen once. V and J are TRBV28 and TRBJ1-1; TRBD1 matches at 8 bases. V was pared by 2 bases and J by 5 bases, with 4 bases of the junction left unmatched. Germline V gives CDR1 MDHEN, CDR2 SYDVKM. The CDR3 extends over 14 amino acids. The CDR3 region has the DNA TGTGCCAGCAGTTTACCACAGGGGGGGACTGAAGCTTTCTTT. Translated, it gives CASSLPQGGTEAFF.

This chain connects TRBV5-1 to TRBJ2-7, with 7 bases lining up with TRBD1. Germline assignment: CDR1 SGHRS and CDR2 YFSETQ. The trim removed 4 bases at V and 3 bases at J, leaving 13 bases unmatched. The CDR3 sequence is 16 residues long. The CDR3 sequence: CASSPLSQGRGYEQYF. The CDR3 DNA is TGCGCCAGCAGCCCTTTATCACAGGGGCGAGGCTACGAGCAGTACTTC.

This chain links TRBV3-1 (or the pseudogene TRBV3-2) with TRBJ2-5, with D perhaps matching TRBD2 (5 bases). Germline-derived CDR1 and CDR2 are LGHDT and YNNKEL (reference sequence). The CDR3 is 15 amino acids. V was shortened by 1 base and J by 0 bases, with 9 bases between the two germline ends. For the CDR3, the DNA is TGTGCCAGCAGCCAAGGGAGGAGGAACCAAGAGACCCAGTACTTC. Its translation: CASSQGRRNQETQYF.

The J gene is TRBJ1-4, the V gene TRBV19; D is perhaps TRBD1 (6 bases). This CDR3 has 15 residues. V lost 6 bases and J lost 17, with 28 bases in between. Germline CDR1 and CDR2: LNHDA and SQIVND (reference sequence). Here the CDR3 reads CASSPFGGQLEQAFF. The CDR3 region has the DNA TGTGCCAGTAGCCCATTTGGCGGACAGCTCGAACAAGCCTTTTTT.

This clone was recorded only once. In nucleotides, the CDR3 is TGTGCCAGCAACCGTGAAGGTGGGGGCAATAATTCACCCCTCCACTTT. This codes for CASNREGGGNNSPLHF. The chain links TRBV2 to TRBJ1-6; D perhaps matches TRBD1 (6 bases). The CDR3 runs to 16 residues. Germline V gene sequence: CDR1 SNHLY, CDR2 FYNNEI. Trimming pared 7 bases from V and 5 bases from J, leaving 18 bases between.

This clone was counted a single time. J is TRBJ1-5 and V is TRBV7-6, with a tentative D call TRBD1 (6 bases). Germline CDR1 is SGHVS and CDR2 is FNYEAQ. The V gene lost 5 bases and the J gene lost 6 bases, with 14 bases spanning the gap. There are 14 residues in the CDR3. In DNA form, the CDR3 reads TGTGCCAGCAGCCCGGGACATACGGCTCAGCCCCAGCATTTT. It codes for CASSPGHTAQPQHF.

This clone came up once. The DNA of the CDR3 is TGTGCCAGCAGCCCACGTGGGGGCATGAACACTGAAGCTTTCTTT. Its translation is CASSPRGGMNTEAFF. This chain links TRBV11-2 with TRBJ1-1; D possibly corresponds to TRBD1 (6 bases). This CDR3 is 15 amino acids long. Germline V gene sequence: CDR1 SGHAT, CDR2 FQNNGV. Trimming stripped 5 bases from V and 0 bases from J, with 13 bases between.

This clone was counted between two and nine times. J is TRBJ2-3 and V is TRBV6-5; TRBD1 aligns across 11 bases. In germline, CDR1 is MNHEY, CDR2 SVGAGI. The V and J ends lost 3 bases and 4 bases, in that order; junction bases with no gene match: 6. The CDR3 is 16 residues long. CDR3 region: CASSYTDRGLADTQYF. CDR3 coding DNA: TGTGCCAGCAGTTATACGGACAGGGGGCTGGCAGATACGCAGTATTTT.

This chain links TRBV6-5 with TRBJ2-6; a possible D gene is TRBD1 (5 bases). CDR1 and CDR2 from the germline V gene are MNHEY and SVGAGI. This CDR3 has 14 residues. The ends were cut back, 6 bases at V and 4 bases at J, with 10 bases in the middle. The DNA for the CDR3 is TGTGCCAGCAGAGCAGGGTCGGGGGCCAACGTCCTGACTTTC. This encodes CASRAGSGANVLTF.

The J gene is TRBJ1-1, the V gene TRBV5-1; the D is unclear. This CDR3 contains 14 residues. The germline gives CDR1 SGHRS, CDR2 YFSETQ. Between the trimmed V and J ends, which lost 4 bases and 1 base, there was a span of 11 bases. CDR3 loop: CASSPLGGNTEAFF. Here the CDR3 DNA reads TGCGCCAGCAGCCCCCTGGGAGGGAACACTGAAGCTTTCTTT.

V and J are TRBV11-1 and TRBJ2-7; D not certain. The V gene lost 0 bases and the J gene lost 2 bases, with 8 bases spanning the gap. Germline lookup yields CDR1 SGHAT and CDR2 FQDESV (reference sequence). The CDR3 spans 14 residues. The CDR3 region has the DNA TGTGCCAGCAGCTTAGCGGCGGCACCCTACGAGCAGTACTTC. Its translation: CASSLAAAPYEQYF.

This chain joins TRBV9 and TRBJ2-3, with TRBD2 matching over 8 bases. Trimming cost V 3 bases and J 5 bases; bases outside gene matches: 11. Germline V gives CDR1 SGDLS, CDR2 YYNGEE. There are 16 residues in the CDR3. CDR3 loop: CASSDRGGQGQDTQYF. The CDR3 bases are TGTGCCAGCAGCGACCGCGGGGGGCAGGGACAAGATACGCAGTATTTT.

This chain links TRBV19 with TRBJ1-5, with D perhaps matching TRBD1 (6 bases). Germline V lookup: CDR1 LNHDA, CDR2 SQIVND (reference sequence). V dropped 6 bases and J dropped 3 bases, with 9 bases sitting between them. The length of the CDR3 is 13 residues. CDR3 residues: CASRDRPNQPQHF. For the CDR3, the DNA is TGTGCCAGTAGAGACAGGCCCAATCAGCCCCAGCATTTT. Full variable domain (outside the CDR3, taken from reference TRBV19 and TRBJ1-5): DGGITQSPKYLFRKEGQNVTLSCEQNLNHDAMYWYRQDPGQGLRLIYYSQIVNDFQKGDIAEGYSVSREKKESFPLTVTSAQKNPTAFYLCASRDRPNQPQHFGDGTRLSIL.